These 24 T cell receptor beta chains were all obtained from the same sample, sequenced in a study of control samples from healthy donors and cancer patients. Using immunoSEQ multiplex PCR, the repertoire was profiled, and TCRdb retains in-frame clones only, with some absent. This repertoire shows about 200,000 clones, 91% found once; its top ten account for 1.5% to 2%. The sample taken for sequencing was blood. These receptor sequences come from a man between 25 and 39 years old in good health.

The genes are TRBV7-9 and TRBJ2-2; 11 nucleotides align to TRBD2. Germline CDR1 reads SEHNR; CDR2 reads FQNEAQ (reference sequence). The CDR3 extends over 18 amino acids. The V and J ends lost 4 bases and 7 bases, in that order; junction bases with no gene match: 14. This chain's CDR3 is CASSSPTSGGPVGGELFF. CDR3 DNA sequence: TGTGCCAGCAGCTCCCCTACTAGCGGGGGACCGGTCGGCGGGGAGCTGTTTTTT.

The genes are TRBV27 and TRBJ1-2; 11 bases match TRBD1. Germline V gene data show CDR1 as MNHEY and CDR2 as SMNVEV (reference sequence). The J segment lost 2 bases and the V segment lost 6 bases, leaving 14 bases of the junction unmatched. The CDR3 has 18 amino acids. This CDR3 reads CASRPSRTGGDTNYGYTF. The CDR3 coding sequence is TGTGCCAGCAGACCCTCGCGGACAGGGGGCGATACGAACTATGGCTACACCTTC.

The V gene is TRBV5-6, the J gene TRBJ2-7; 10 nucleotides match TRBD1. V shed 4 bases, J shed 7 bases, and the junction held 5 bases outside the gene matches. The CDR3 sequence is 13 residues long. Germline V gene sequence: CDR1 SGHDT, CDR2 YYEEEE. For the CDR3, the DNA is TGTGCCAGCAGCCGGGACAGGGGCGGGGAGCAGTACTTC. Translating it yields CASSRDRGGEQYF.

This clone was detected only once. This chain uses TRBV30 with TRBJ1-2; 7 bases map to TRBD1. The junction had 14 bases not matched to a gene; V was cut back by 1 base and J by 3 bases. The CDR3 extends over 17 amino acids. Germline CDR1 reads GTSNPN; CDR2 reads SVGIG (reference sequence). CDR3 sequence reads: CAWSARRVAGGDYGYTF. The DNA of the CDR3 is TGTGCCTGGAGTGCACGGAGGGTAGCAGGGGGTGACTATGGCTACACCTTC.

This rearrangement joins TRBV29-1 to TRBJ2-1; 9 nucleotides match TRBD1. CDR1 is SQVTM and CDR2 is ANQGSEA in the germline V gene. The CDR3 contains 13 residues. V lost 6 bases to trimming and J lost 2 bases; unmatched junction nucleotides: 2. For the CDR3, the DNA is TGCAGCGTACAGGGGGCCACCTACAATGAGCAGTTCTTC. Its translation: CSVQGATYNEQFF.

The rearrangement uses TRBV5-1 and TRBJ2-3; D not certain. Germline assignment: CDR1 SGHRS and CDR2 YFSETQ. The length of the CDR3 is 12 residues. The germline V and J ends were trimmed by 0 bases and 6 bases, with 5 bases remaining between them. The CDR3 spells CASSLAGDTQYF. The CDR3 coding sequence is TGCGCCAGCAGCTTGGCAGGTGATACGCAGTATTTT. Complete variable domain (other parts from reference TRBV5-1 and TRBJ2-3): KAGVTQTPRYLIKTRGQQVTLSCSPISGHRSVSWYQQTPGQGLQFLFEYFSETQRNKGNFPGRFSGRQFSNSRSEMNVSTLELGDSALYLCASSLAGDTQYFGPGTRLTVL.

The V gene is TRBV30, the J gene TRBJ1-5, with D unresolved. The CDR3 spans 14 residues. The V gene's germline CDR1 is GTSNPN and CDR2 SVGIG (reference sequence). Trimming pared 1 base from V and 4 bases from J, leaving 11 bases between. CDR3 DNA sequence: TGTGCCTGGAGTGAGAACAATTATAATCAGCCCCAGCATTTT. It specifies CAWSENNYNQPQHF.

The chain carries TRBV3-1 (or the pseudogene TRBV3-2) and TRBJ2-3, with unresolved D. The CDR3 has 15 amino acids. V dropped 0 bases and J dropped 1 base, with 8 bases sitting between them. Germline CDR1 LGHDT, CDR2 YNNKEL (reference sequence). The CDR3 region is CASSQEGWGTDTQYF. The CDR3 nucleotides read TGTGCCAGCAGCCAAGAAGGCTGGGGCACAGATACGCAGTATTTT.

The chain couples TRBV5-4 to TRBJ2-3; 10 nucleotides match TRBD2. The CDR3 covers 17 residues. The junction had 4 bases not matched to a gene; V was cut back by 0 bases and J by 0 bases. Germline lookup yields CDR1 SGHNT and CDR2 YYREEE (reference sequence). The CDR3 protein is CASSLGSGGASTDTQYF. CDR3 sequence (DNA): TGTGCCAGCAGCTTGGGAAGCGGGGGGGCTAGCACAGATACGCAGTATTTT.

The chain carries TRBV29-1 and TRBJ1-1, with D unclear. CDR3 length: 13 residues. The V end lost 5 bases, the J end lost 0 bases, and 10 bases lay between the germline ends. Germline assignment: CDR1 SQVTM and CDR2 ANQGSEA. The CDR3 sequence is CSVLSGLNTEAFF. The CDR3 nucleotides are TGCAGCGTTTTGTCAGGCTTGAACACTGAAGCTTTCTTT.

The V and J genes are TRBV3-1 (or the pseudogene TRBV3-2) and TRBJ2-3, with D uncertain. V dropped 1 base and J dropped 7 bases, with 6 bases sitting between them. Germline V CDR1 and CDR2: LGHDT, YNNKEL (reference sequence). The CDR3 totals 12 residues. DNA of the CDR3: TGTGCCAGCAGCCAAGCGGACCATACGCAGTATTTT. This sequence encodes CASSQADHTQYF.

The chain combines TRBV9 with TRBJ1-4; 11 nucleotides line up with TRBD1. Looked up from germline, CDR1 is SGDLS and CDR2 is YYNGEE. This CDR3 spans 17 amino acids. V shed 4 bases, J shed 5 bases, and the junction held 10 bases outside the gene matches. CDR3 DNA sequence: TGTGCCAGCAGCCCACAGGGACAGGGGGTGCAGAATGAAAAACTGTTTTTT. This gives the protein CASSPQGQGVQNEKLFF.

J is TRBJ1-2 and V is TRBV18; 8 nucleotides align to TRBD1. The CDR3 sequence is 14 residues long. The germline V gene has CDR1 KGHSH and CDR2 LQKENI. V trimming: 3 bases; J trimming: 3 bases; junction bases outside the gene matches: 3. DNA of the CDR3: TGTGCCAGCTCACCGAACAGGGGGGACTATGGCTACACCTTC. Amino acid sequence: CASSPNRGDYGYTF.

This clone was seen a few times. The rearrangement uses TRBV2 and TRBJ1-1; D might be TRBD1 (6 bases). Germline loops: CDR1 SNHLY, CDR2 FYNNEI. The CDR3 is 14 amino acids. The V end was cut by 7 bases, the J end by 1 base, with 13 bases between. In DNA, the CDR3 is TGTGCCAGCACCTGGGACACTCGGAACACTGAAGCTTTCTTT. Encoded protein: CASTWDTRNTEAFF.

This sequence joins TRBV7-2 and TRBJ2-5; D is unresolved. The germline V and J ends were trimmed by 3 bases and 3 bases, with 11 bases remaining between them. CDR3 size: 14 residues. Germline V CDR1 and CDR2: SGHTA, FQGNSA. The CDR3 DNA reads as TGTGCCAGCAGCTTGGTTGGCAGCAAAGAGACCCAGTACTTC. Translating gives CASSLVGSKETQYF.

V and J are TRBV4-1 and TRBJ1-5; 8 nucleotides agree with TRBD1. Germline V gene data show CDR1 as MGHRA and CDR2 as YSYEKL. With 1 base clipped from V and 0 bases from J, the junction kept 5 bases outside the gene matches. The CDR3 is 17 amino acids. The CDR3 DNA reads as TGCGCCAGCAGCCAAGGACAGGGGCTTGATAGCAATCAGCCCCAGCATTTT. Translated, it gives CASSQGQGLDSNQPQHF.

CDR3 DNA sequence: TGCGCCAGCAGCCAAGGAAGACGGCAGGGGGCTGACTATGGCTACACCTTC. As protein: CASSQGRRQGADYGYTF. The chain recombines TRBV4-1 with TRBJ1-2, with 8 bases lining up with TRBD1. In germline, CDR1 is MGHRA, CDR2 YSYEKL. With 1 base clipped from V and 3 bases from J, the junction kept 10 bases outside the gene matches. The CDR3 extends over 17 amino acids.

This clone has more than one count but fewer than ten. This sequence joins TRBV11-2 and TRBJ1-3; no definite D call. Germline loops: CDR1 SGHAT, CDR2 FQNNGV. Trimming removed 5 bases at V and 4 bases at J, with 9 bases between. The CDR3 has 13 residues. CDR3 bases: TGTGCCAGCAGCCCGCTTGAGGGAAACACCATATATTTT. Amino acid sequence: CASSPLEGNTIYF.

The chain combines TRBV5-1 with TRBJ1-2; D uncertain. The CDR3 loop spans 12 amino acids. V lost 1 base, J lost 6 bases, and 7 bases lay in between. CDR1 SGHRS and CDR2 YFSETQ come from the germline V gene. The CDR3 region is CASSLNGDGYTF. The CDR3 DNA is TGCGCCAGCAGCTTGAACGGGGATGGCTACACCTTC.

The chain carries TRBV5-6 and TRBJ1-1; D might be TRBD1 (5 bases). There are 11 residues in the CDR3. CDR1 and CDR2 from the germline V gene are SGHDT and YYEEEE. The V and J ends lost 4 bases and 10 bases respectively, with 11 bases between them. The CDR3 sequence is CASSPGTGAFF. DNA of the CDR3: TGTGCCAGCAGCCCTGGGACCGGAGCTTTCTTT.

J is TRBJ2-3 and V is TRBV7-8, with TRBD1 matching 8 bases. This CDR3 spans 15 amino acids. After removal of 5 bases from V and 0 bases from J, the junction contained 4 bases not matched to a gene. Germline CDR1 and CDR2: SGHVS and FQNEAQ. For the CDR3, the DNA is TGTGCCAGCAGCGGGCCAGGGGGCAGCACAGATACGCAGTATTTT. As protein: CASSGPGGSTDTQYF.

V usage is TRBV6-6 and J usage is TRBJ2-7; D unresolved. The CDR3 length is 14 residues. The germline V gene encodes CDR1 MNHNY and CDR2 SVGAGI (reference sequence). With 2 bases removed from V and 3 bases from J, the gap between germline ends came to 11 bases. The CDR3 loop reads CASSYDTNYYEQYF. The CDR3 DNA sequence: TGTGCCAGCAGTTACGACACAAACTACTACGAGCAGTACTTC.

The V gene is TRBV13, the J gene TRBJ2-7, with TRBD1 matching 8 bases. The CDR3 is made up of 15 amino acids. Germline CDR1 and CDR2: PRHDT and FYEKMQ (reference sequence). Trimming removed 3 bases from V and 7 bases from J; junction bases left unmatched: 11. This chain's CDR3 is CASSFGTGQFGEQYF. The CDR3 DNA is TGTGCCAGCAGCTTTGGGACAGGCCAATTTGGGGAGCAGTACTTC.

The rearrangement links TRBV6-4 to TRBJ2-1; a weak D match, TRBD2 (6 bases). In germline, CDR1 is MRHNA, CDR2 SNTAGT. The CDR3 consists of 14 residues. V shed 2 bases and J shed 12 bases, with 17 bases lying between them. The CDR3 region is CASSDQEGNFRQFF. In DNA, the CDR3 is TGTGCCAGCAGTGACCAGGAGGGGAATTTTAGGCAGTTCTTC.